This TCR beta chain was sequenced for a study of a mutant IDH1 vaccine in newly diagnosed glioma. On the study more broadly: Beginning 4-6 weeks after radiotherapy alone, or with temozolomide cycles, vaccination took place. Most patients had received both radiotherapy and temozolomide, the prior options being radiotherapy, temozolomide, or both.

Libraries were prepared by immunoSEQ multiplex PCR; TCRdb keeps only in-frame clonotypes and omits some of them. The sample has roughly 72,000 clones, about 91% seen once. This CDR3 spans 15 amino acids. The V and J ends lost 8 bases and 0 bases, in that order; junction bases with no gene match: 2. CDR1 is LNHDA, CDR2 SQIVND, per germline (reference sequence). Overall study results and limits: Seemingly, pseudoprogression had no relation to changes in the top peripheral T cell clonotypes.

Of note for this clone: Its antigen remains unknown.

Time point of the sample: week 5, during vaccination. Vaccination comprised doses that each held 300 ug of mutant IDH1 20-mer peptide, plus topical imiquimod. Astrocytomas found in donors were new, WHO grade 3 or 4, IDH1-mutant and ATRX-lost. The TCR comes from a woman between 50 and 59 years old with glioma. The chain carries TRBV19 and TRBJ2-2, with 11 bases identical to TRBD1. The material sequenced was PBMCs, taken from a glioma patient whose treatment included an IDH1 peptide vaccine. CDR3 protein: CASQGQGANTGELFF. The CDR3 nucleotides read TGTGCCAGTCAGGGACAGGGGGCGAACACCGGGGAGCTGTTTTTT.